The T cell receptor (beta chain) described here comes from a study of blood T cell repertoires in COVID-19. Study overall: T cells, B-cell-depleted T cells, or PBMCs provided the cDNA or gDNA that served as material.

The CDR3 sequence is 15 residues long. With V trimmed by 1 base and J by 6 bases, 11 bases remained unmatched. The germline V gene encodes CDR1 SQVTM and CDR2 ANQGSEA. Source study methods: Amplification with reference gene primers provided the estimates of nucleated cell counts. Assay: immunoSEQ multiplex PCR; the TCRdb copy retains only in-frame clones and omits some. That table gives V, J and clone size, and the DNA gave D and trimming. The sample contains roughly 65,000 clones, about three quarters of which appear only once. This clone was observed at least ten times. Input material: peripheral blood. V is TRBV29-1 and J is TRBJ1-1, with 7 bases fitting TRBD1. This sequence was found in a human donor in a cohort sampled during active COVID-19. The CDR3 DNA reads TGCAGCGTTGAAGGGCAGGGGGAACCCTCAGCTGAAGCTTTCTTT. Its translation: CSVEGQGEPSAEAFF.